This TCR beta chain was observed in a study of control samples from healthy donors and cancer patients. This clone turned up a few times. Unmatched junction bases numbered 4, after V lost 1 base and J lost 0 bases. The CDR3 has 15 amino acids. The germline V gene encodes CDR1 GTSNPN and CDR2 SVGIG (reference sequence). Repertoires were generated with immunoSEQ multiplex PCR, while TCRdb's copy carries only in-frame clones and drops some. The sample comprises approximately 100,000 clones, approximately 84% of which are singletons, and about 38% rests with the top ten. The chain employs TRBV30 and TRBJ1-1, with 8 bases that match TRBD1. The sequenced sample was PBMCs. This TCR was recovered from a man between 65 and 85 years old with lung cancer. CDR3 sequence: CAWSALTGVNTEAFF. In DNA, the CDR3 is TGTGCCTGGAGTGCCCTGACAGGGGTGAACACTGAAGCTTTCTTT.